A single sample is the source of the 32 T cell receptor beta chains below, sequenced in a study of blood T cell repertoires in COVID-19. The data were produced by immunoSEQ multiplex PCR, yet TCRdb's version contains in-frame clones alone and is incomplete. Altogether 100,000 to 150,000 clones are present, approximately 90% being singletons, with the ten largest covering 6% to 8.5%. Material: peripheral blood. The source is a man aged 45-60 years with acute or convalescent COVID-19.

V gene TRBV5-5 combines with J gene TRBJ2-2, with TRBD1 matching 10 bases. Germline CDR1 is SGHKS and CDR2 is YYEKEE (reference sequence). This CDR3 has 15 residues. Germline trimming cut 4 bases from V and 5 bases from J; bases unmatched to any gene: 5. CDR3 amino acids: CASSAGTGETGELFF. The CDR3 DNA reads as TGTGCCAGCAGCGCCGGGACAGGGGAAACCGGGGAGCTGTTTTTT.

CDR3 residues: CAWSAGEGYSPLHF. The DNA of the CDR3 is TGTGCCTGGAGCGCGGGGGAGGGGTATTCACCCCTCCACTTT. The chain links TRBV30 to TRBJ1-6; TRBD1 might be the D (5 bases). Trimming took off 3 bases at V and 8 bases at J, with 14 bases between the two ends. Germline lookup yields CDR1 GTSNPN and CDR2 SVGIG (reference sequence). CDR3 length equals 14 residues.

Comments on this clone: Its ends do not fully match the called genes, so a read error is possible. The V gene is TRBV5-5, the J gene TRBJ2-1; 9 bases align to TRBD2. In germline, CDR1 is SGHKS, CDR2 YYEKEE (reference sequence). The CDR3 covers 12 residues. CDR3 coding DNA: TGTGCCAGCAGCTCCAGACTAGCGGAGCGGTTCTTC. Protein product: CASSSRLAERFF.

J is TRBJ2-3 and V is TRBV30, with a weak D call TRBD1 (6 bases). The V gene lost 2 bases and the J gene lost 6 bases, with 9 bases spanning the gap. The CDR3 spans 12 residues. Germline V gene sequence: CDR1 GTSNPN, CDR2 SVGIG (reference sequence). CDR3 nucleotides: TGTGCCTGGAGTCCAGGGGTGGATACGCAGTATTTT. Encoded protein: CAWSPGVDTQYF.

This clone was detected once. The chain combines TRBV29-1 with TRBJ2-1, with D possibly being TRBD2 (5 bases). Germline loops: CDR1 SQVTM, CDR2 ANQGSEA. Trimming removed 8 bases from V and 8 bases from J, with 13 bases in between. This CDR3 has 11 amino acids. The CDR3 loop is CSLVASHEQFF. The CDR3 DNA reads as TGCAGCTTGGTAGCGAGCCATGAGCAGTTCTTC.

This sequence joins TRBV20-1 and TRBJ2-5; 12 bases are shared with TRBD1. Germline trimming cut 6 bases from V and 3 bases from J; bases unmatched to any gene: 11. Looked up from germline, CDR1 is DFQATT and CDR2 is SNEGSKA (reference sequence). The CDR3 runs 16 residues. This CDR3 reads CSASSTGQGAEETQYF. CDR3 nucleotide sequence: TGCAGTGCGAGTAGTACGGGACAGGGGGCGGAAGAGACCCAGTACTTC.

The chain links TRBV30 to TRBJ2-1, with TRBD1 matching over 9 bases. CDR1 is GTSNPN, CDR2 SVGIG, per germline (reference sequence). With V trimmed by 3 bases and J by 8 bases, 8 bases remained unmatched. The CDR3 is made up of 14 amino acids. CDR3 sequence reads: CAWSSGTGWDEQFF. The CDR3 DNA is TGTGCCTGGAGCTCCGGGACAGGGTGGGATGAGCAGTTCTTC. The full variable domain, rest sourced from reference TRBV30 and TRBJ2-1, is SQTIHQWPATLVQPVGSPLSLECTVEGTSNPNLYWYRQAAGRGLQLLFYSVGIGQISSEVPQNLSASRPQDRQFILSSKKLLLSDSGFYLCAWSSGTGWDEQFFGPGTRLTVL.

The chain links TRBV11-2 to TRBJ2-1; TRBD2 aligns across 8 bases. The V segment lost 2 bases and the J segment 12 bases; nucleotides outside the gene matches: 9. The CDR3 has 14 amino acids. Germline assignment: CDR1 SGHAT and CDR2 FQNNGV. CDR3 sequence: CASSLPLADPRQFF. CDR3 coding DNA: TGTGCCAGCAGCTTACCACTAGCGGACCCACGGCAGTTCTTC.

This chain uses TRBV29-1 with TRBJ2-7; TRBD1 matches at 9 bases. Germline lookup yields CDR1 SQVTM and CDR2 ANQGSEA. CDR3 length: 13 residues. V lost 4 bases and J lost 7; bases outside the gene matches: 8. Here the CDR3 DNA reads TGCAGCGTTGGTCATGGGACAGGGCATGAGCAGTACTTC. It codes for CSVGHGTGHEQYF.

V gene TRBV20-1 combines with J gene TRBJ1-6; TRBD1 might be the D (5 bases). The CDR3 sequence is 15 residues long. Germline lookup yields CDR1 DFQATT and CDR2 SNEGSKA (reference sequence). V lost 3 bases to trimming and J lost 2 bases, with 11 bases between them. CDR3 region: CSASRRDPYNSPLHF. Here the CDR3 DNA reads TGCAGTGCTAGTCGCAGGGATCCCTATAATTCACCCCTCCACTTT.

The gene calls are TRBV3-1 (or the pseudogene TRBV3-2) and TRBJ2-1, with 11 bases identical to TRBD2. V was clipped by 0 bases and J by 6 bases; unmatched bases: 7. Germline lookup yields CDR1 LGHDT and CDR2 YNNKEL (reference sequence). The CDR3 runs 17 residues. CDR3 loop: CASSQDRIAGGLNEQFF. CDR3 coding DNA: TGTGCCAGCAGCCAAGATCGGATAGCGGGAGGGCTCAATGAGCAGTTCTTC.

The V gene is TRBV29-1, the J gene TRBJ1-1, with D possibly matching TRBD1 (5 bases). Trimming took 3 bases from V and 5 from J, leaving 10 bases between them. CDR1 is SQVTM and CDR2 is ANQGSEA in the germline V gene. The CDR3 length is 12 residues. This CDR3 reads CSVDGGGTEAFF. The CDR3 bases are TGCAGCGTTGATGGGGGGGGGACTGAAGCTTTCTTT.

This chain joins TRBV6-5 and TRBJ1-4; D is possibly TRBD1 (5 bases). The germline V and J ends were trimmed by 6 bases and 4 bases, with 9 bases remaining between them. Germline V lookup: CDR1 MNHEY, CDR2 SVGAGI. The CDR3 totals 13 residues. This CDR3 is CASRPGLNEKLFF. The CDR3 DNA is TGTGCCAGCAGGCCAGGGCTTAATGAAAAACTGTTTTTT.

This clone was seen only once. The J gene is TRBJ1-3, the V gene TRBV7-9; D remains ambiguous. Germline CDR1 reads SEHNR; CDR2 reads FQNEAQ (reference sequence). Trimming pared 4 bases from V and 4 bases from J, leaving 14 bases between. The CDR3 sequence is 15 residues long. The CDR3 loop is CASSSRVREGNTIYF. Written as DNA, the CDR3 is TGTGCCAGCAGCTCCCGGGTTCGGGAAGGAAACACCATATATTTT.

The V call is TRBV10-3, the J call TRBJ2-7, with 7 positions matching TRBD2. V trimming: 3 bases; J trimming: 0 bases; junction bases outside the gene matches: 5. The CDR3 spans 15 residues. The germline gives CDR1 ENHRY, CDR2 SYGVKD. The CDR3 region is CAISELAPSSYEQYF. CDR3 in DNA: TGTGCCATCAGTGAACTAGCGCCAAGCTCCTACGAGCAGTACTTC.

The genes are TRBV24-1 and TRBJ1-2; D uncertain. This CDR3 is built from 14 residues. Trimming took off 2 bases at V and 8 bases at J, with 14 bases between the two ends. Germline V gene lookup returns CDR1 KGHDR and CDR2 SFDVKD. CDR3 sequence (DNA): TGTGCCACCAGTGATTCAAGGAGGGATCCCGGCTACACCTTC. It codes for CATSDSRRDPGYTF.

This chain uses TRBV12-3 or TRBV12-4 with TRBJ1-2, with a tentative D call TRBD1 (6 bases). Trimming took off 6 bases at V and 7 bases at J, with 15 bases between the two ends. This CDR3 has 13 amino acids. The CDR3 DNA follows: TGTGCCAGCAGCGCTACTAGGGGGAGTGGCTACACCTTC. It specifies CASSATRGSGYTF.

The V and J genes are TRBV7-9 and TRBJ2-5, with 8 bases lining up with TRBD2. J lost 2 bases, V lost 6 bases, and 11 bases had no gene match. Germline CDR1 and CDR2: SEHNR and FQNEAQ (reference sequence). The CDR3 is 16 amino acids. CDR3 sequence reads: CASSSLRTGGQETQYF. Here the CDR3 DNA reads TGTGCCAGCAGTTCGCTTCGGACGGGGGGGCAAGAGACCCAGTACTTC.

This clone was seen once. CDR3 DNA: TGCGCCAGCAGACGGGAAGAGACCCAGTACTTC. Protein product: CASRREETQYF. This sequence joins TRBV5-1 and TRBJ2-5; D gene ambiguous. The CDR3 extends over 11 amino acids. Germline CDR1 SGHRS, CDR2 YFSETQ. Trimming took off 5 bases at V and 3 bases at J, with 5 bases between the two ends. The full variable domain, with the rest looked up from reference TRBV5-1 and TRBJ2-5, is KAGVTQTPRYLIKTRGQQVTLSCSPISGHRSVSWYQQTPGQGLQFLFEYFSETQRNKGNFPGRFSGRQFSNSRSEMNVSTLELGDSALYLCASRREETQYFGPGTRLLVL.

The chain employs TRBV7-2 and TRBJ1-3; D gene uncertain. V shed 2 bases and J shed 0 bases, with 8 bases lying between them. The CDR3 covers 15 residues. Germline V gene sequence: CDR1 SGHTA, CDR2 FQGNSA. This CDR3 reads CASSLLSISGNTIYF. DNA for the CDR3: TGTGCCAGCAGCTTACTCAGTATCTCTGGAAACACCATATATTTT.

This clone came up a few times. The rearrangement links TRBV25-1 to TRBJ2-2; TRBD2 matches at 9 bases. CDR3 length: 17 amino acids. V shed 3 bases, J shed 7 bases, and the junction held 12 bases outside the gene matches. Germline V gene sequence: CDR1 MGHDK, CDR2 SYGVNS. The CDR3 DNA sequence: TGTGCCAGCAGTGACGAGCGTGGCGGGAGGGCAGGCGGGGAGCTGTTTTTT. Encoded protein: CASSDERGGRAGGELFF.

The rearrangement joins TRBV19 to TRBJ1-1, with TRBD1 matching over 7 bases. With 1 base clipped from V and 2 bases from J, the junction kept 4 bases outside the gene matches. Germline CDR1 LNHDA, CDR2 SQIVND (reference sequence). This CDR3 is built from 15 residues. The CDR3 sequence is CASSIATGLNTEAFF. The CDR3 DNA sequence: TGTGCCAGTAGTATAGCGACAGGGCTAAACACTGAAGCTTTCTTT.

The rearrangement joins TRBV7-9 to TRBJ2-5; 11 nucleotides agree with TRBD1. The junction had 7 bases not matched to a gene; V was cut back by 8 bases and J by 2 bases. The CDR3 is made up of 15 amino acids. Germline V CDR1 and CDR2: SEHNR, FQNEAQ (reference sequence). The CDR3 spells CASGGDRGFQETQYF. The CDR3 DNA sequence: TGTGCCAGCGGAGGGGACAGGGGGTTTCAAGAGACCCAGTACTTC.

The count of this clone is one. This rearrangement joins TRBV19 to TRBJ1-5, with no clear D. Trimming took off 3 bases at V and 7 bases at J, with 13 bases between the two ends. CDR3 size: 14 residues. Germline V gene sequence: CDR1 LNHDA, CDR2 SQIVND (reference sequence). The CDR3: CASSIPGRQQPQHF. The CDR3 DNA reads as TGTGCCAGTAGTATTCCGGGTCGCCAGCAGCCCCAGCATTTT.

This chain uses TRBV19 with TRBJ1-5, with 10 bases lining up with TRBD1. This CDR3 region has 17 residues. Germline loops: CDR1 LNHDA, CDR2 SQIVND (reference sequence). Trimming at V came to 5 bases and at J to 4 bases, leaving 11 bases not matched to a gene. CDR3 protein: CASSLTSGQGVNQPQHF. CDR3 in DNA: TGTGCCAGTAGTCTCACCTCCGGACAGGGGGTGAATCAGCCCCAGCATTTT.

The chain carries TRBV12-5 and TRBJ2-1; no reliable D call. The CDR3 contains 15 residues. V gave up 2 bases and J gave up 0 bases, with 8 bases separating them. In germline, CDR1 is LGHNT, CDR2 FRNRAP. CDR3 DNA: TGTGCTAGTGGTTTGCTCCGCAGCTCCTACAATGAGCAGTTCTTC. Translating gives CASGLLRSSYNEQFF.

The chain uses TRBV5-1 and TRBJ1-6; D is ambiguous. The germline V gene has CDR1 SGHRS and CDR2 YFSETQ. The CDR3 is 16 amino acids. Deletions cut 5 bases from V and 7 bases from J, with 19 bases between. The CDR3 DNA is TGCGCCAGCAGTCTGGCTGAGGGAACGGGCAATTCACCCCTCCACTTT. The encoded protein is CASSLAEGTGNSPLHF.

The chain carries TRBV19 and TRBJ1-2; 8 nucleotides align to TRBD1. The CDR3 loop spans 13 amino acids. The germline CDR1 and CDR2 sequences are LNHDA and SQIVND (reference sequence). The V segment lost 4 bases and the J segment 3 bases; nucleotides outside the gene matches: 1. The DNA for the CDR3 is TGTGCCAGTAGTAAGACAGGGGACTATGGCTACACCTTC. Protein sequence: CASSKTGDYGYTF.

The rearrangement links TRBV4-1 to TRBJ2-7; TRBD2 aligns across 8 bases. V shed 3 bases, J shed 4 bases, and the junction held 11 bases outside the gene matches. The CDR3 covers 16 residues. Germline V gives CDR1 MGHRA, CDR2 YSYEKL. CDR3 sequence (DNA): TGCGCCAGCAGCCATGAAACCGGGACTAGTCTGTACGAGCAGTACTTC. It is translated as CASSHETGTSLYEQYF.

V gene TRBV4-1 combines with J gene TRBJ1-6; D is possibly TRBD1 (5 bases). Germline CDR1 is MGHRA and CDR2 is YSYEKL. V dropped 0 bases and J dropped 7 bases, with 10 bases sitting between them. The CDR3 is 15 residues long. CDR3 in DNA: TGCGCCAGCAGCCAAGAGGGGAAGGGGAATTCACCCCTCCACTTT. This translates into CASSQEGKGNSPLHF.

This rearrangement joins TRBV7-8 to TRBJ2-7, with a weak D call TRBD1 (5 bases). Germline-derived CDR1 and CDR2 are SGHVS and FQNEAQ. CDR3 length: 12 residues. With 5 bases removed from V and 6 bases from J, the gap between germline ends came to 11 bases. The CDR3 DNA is TGTGCCAGCAGCCACGGCCAGGGCGAGCAGTACTTC. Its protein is CASSHGQGEQYF.

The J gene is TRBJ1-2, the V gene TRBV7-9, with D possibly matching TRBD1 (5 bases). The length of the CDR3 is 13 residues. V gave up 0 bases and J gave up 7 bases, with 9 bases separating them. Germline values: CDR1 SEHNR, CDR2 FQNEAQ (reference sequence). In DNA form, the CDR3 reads TGTGCCAGCAGCTTAGCAGGGGCTGGTGGCTACACCTTC. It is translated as CASSLAGAGGYTF.